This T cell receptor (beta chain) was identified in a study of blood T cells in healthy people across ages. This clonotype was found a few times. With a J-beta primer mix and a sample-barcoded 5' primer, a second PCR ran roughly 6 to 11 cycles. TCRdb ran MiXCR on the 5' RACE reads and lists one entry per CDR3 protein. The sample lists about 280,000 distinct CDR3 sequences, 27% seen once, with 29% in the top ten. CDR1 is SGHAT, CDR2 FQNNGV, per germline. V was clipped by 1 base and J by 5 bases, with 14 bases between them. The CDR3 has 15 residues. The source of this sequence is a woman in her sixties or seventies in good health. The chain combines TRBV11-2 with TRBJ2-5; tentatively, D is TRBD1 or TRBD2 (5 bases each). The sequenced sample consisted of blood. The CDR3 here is CASSLGEKGTETQYF. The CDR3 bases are TGTGCCAGCAGCTTAGGGGAGAAGGGGACGGAGACCCAGTACTTC.